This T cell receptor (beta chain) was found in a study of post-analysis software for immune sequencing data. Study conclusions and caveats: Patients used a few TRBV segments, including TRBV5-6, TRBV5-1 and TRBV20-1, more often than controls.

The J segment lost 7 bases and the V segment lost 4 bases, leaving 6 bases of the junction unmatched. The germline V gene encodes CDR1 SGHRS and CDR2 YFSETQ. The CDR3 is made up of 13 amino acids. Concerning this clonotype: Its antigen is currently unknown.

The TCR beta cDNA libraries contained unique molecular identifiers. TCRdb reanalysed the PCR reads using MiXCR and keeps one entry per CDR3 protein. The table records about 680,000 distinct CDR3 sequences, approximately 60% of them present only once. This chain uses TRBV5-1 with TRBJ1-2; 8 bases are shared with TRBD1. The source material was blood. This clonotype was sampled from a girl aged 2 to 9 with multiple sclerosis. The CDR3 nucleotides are TGCGCCAGCAGCCTGTCAGGGGGCCGTGGCTACACCTTC. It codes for CASSLSGGRGYTF.